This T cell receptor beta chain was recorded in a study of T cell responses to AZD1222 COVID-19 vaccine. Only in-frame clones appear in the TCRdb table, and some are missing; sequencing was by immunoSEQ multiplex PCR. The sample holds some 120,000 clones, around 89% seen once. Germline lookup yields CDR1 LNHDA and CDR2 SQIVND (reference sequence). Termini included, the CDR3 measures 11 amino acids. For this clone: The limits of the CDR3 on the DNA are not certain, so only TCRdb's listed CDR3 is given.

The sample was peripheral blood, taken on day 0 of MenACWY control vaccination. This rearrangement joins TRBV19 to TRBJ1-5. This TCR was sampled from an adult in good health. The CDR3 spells CASTSGLTQHF.